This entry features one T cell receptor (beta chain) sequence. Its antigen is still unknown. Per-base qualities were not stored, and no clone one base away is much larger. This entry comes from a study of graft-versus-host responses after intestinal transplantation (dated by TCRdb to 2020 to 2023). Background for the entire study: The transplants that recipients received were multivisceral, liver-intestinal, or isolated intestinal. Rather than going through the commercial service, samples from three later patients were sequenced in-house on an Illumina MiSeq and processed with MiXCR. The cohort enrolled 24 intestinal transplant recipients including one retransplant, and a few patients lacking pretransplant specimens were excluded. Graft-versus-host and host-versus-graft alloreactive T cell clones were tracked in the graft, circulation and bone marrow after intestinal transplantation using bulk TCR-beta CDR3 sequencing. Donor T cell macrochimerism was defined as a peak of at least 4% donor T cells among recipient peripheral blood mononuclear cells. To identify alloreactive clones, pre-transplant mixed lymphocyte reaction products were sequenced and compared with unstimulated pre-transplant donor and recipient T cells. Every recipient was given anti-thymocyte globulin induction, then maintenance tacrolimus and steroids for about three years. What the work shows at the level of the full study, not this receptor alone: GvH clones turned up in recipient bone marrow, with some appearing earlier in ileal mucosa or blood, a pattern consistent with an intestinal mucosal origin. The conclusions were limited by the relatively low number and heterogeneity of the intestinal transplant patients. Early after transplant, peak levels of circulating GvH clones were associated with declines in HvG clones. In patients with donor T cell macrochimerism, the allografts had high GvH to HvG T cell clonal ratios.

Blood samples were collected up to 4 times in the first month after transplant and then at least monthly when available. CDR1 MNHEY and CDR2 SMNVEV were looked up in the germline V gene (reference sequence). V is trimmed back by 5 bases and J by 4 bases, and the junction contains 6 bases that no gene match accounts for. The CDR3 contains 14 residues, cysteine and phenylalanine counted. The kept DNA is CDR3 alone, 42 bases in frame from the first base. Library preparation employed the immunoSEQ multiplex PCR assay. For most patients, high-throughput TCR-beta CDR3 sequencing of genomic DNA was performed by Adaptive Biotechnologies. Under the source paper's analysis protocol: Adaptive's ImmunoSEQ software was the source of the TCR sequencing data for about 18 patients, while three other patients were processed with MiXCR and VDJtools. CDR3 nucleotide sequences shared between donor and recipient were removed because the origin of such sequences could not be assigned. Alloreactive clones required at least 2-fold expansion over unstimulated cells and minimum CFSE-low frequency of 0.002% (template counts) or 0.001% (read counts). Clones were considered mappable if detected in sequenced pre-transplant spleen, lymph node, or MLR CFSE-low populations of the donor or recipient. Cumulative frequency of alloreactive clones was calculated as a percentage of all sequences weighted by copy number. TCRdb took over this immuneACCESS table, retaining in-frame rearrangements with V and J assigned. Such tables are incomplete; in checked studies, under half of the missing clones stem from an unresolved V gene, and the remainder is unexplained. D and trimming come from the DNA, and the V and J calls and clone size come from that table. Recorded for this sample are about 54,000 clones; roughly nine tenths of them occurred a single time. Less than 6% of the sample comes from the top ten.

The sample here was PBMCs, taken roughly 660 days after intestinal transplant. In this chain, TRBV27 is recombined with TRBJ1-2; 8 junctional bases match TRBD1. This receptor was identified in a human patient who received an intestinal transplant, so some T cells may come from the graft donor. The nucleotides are TGTGCCAGCAGTCCACGACAGGGGAGCTATGGCTACACCTTC. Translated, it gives CASSPRQGSYGYTF.